A single sample gave rise to the 18 T cell receptor beta chains below, sequenced in a study of T-cell reconstitution after alpha-beta-depleted transplantation in children. Researchers prepared the TCRbeta library using unique molecular identifiers, the study reports. TCRdb redid the calling of the PCR reads with MiXCR, one entry per CDR3 protein. Of a few hundred thousand distinct CDR3 sequences detected, 27% appear once; the ten largest clones hold 30% to 40%. Sequences were derived from PBMCs, sampled before TCRalphabeta/CD19-depleted stem cell transplant. These receptors originate from a boy younger than two with Wiskott-Aldrich syndrome, due to receive a stem cell transplant.

The CDR3 here is CASSDRGGSYEQYF. In DNA form, the CDR3 reads TGTGCCAGCTCTGACAGGGGAGGCTCCTACGAGCAGTACTTC. V gene TRBV3-1 combines with J gene TRBJ2-7, with 8 bases that match TRBD1. Germline V gives CDR1 LGHDT, CDR2 YNNKEL (reference sequence). The ends lost 8 bases at V and 0 bases at J; junction bases unmatched: 6. There are 14 residues in the CDR3.

The rearrangement links TRBV27 to TRBJ2-7, with D tentatively TRBD1 (6 bases). Germline V lookup: CDR1 MNHEY, CDR2 SMNVEV (reference sequence). The V end was cut by 3 bases, the J end by 5 bases, with 11 bases between. The CDR3 is 13 residues long. This chain's CDR3 is CASSFGRDNEQYF. The CDR3 nucleotides read TGTGCCAGCAGTTTCGGCAGGGACAACGAGCAGTACTTC.

The chain has TRBV5-1 and TRBJ2-1; D ambiguous. Germline V gene data show CDR1 as SGHRS and CDR2 as YFSETQ. The ends were cut back, 4 bases at V and 4 bases at J, with 15 bases in the middle. This CDR3 spans 15 amino acids. The CDR3 protein is CASSAEGSAYNEQFF. The DNA of the CDR3 is TGCGCCAGCAGCGCGGAAGGGTCAGCGTACAATGAGCAGTTCTTC.

This clonotype was counted a few times. The chain employs TRBV20-1 and TRBJ2-5; D is perhaps TRBD1 or TRBD2 (5 bases each). Trimming stripped 7 bases from V and 1 base from J, with 22 bases between. The CDR3 runs to 16 residues. Germline V gene sequence: CDR1 DFQATT, CDR2 SNEGSKA (reference sequence). The CDR3 is CSVRDAQSPLQETQYF. In DNA, the CDR3 is TGCAGTGTGAGGGACGCCCAGTCCCCTCTCCAAGAGACCCAGTACTTC.

The chain joins TRBV29-1 to TRBJ2-7; TRBD2 matches 11 bases. With V trimmed by 1 base and J by 3 bases, 5 bases remained unmatched. From germline, CDR1 is SQVTM and CDR2 ANQGSEA. This CDR3 contains 15 residues. The CDR3 reads CSVEVPGLADYEQYF. As DNA, the CDR3 is TGCAGCGTTGAAGTTCCGGGACTAGCGGACTACGAGCAGTACTTC.

This clonotype has only one observation. The chain has TRBV14 and TRBJ2-5; D unresolved. The CDR3 totals 15 residues. Germline V gene lookup returns CDR1 SGHDN and CDR2 FVKESK. V shed 4 bases and J shed 2 bases, with 14 bases lying between them. CDR3 DNA: TGTGCCAGCAGCCCGCGAGTTGGCCTACAAGAGACCCAGTACTTC. It yields the protein CASSPRVGLQETQYF. Variable domain in full (rest from reference TRBV14 and TRBJ2-5): EAGVTQFPSHSVIEKGQTVTLRCDPISGHDNLYWYRRVMGKEIKFLLHFVKESKQDESGMPNNRFLAERTGGTYSTLKVQPAELEDSGVYFCASSPRVGLQETQYFGPGTRLLVL.

Only a few counts were recorded for this clonotype. The V gene is TRBV4-2, the J gene TRBJ2-7; D possibly corresponds to TRBD1 (5 bases). The CDR3 has 15 amino acids. The germline gives CDR1 LGHNA, CDR2 YNFKEQ. Between the trimmed V and J ends, which lost 0 bases and 3 bases, there was a span of 12 bases. CDR3 coding DNA: TGTGCCAGCAGCCAAGATCTAACAGGAGACTACGAGCAGTACTTC. Amino acid sequence: CASSQDLTGDYEQYF.

The chain employs TRBV11-2 and TRBJ1-1; 8 bases line up with TRBD1. CDR3 size: 20 residues. CDR1 SGHAT and CDR2 FQNNGV come from the germline V gene. Losses at the gene ends were 5 bases for V and 2 bases for J; bases not matched to a gene: 22. CDR3 amino acids: CASSLRTGFRSISRNTEAFF. The CDR3 DNA reads TGTGCCAGCAGCCTACGGACAGGGTTTAGATCAATTAGTCGTAACACTGAAGCTTTCTTT. Together with reference TRBV11-2 and TRBJ1-1, the CDR3 gives the full variable domain: EAGVAQSPRYKIIEKRQSVAFWCNPISGHATLYWYQQILGQGPKLLIQFQNNGVVDDSQLPKDRFSAERLKGVDSTLKIQPAKLEDSAVYLCASSLRTGFRSISRNTEAFFGQGTRLTVV.

The chain joins TRBV9 to TRBJ1-3; D remains ambiguous. The V end lost 0 bases, the J end lost 0 bases, and 10 bases lay between the germline ends. The CDR3 loop spans 16 amino acids. Per the germline V gene, CDR1 is SGDLS and CDR2 is YYNGEE. This chain's CDR3 is CASSVGIFSSGNTIYF. For the CDR3, the DNA is TGTGCCAGCAGCGTAGGGATTTTCAGCTCTGGAAACACCATATATTTT.

The rearrangement joins TRBV12-3 or TRBV12-4 to TRBJ1-5; TRBD1 might be the D (6 bases). The CDR3 contains 15 residues. Trimming stripped 2 bases from V and 3 bases from J, with 11 bases between. The chain's CDR3 is CASSLSGGVNQPQHF. The CDR3 DNA follows: TGTGCCAGCAGTTTATCGGGGGGCGTCAATCAGCCCCAGCATTTT.

The chain has TRBV20-1 and TRBJ2-2; D may correspond to TRBD1 or TRBD2 (6 bases each). The CDR3 is 14 amino acids. The germline V and J ends were trimmed by 3 bases and 8 bases, with 16 bases remaining between them. Germline CDR1 DFQATT, CDR2 SNEGSKA (reference sequence). DNA of the CDR3: TGCAGTGCTAGCGGTCTGGGGGGCAGGGGGGAGCTGTTTTTT. Translated: CSASGLGGRGELFF.

V and J are TRBV6-1 and TRBJ2-3; no clear D. The CDR3 contains 18 residues. V lost 5 bases, J lost 2 bases, and 23 bases lay in between. Germline V gene sequence: CDR1 MNHNS, CDR2 SASEGT. The CDR3 nucleotides are TGTGCCAGCAGTAGCCGCAACGCTGGATCGGGCTACACAGATACGCAGTATTTT. It specifies CASSSRNAGSGYTDTQYF.

This clonotype was observed a few times. The rearrangement joins TRBV7-9 to TRBJ1-1, with a tentative D call TRBD1 (6 bases). V gave up 4 bases and J gave up 4 bases, with 13 bases separating them. This CDR3 has 14 residues. Germline CDR1 is SEHNR and CDR2 is FQNEAQ (reference sequence). The CDR3 loop reads CASSYGGLLTEAFF. The CDR3, as DNA: TGTGCCAGCAGCTACGGGGGGCTTCTCACTGAAGCTTTCTTT.

Only a few counts were recorded for this clonotype. The chain couples TRBV5-1 to TRBJ2-7; TRBD1 aligns across 8 bases. The CDR3 length is 14 residues. The V segment lost 5 bases and the J segment 2 bases; nucleotides outside the gene matches: 6. CDR1 is SGHRS and CDR2 is YFSETQ in the germline V gene. The CDR3 reads CASRFDRGTYEQYF. The CDR3 bases are TGCGCCAGCAGGTTCGACAGGGGCACCTACGAGCAGTACTTC.

The chain carries TRBV5-1 and TRBJ2-7; 14 bases map to TRBD2. The CDR3 covers 15 residues. Per the germline V gene, CDR1 is SGHRS and CDR2 is YFSETQ. V was clipped by 3 bases and J by 4 bases; unmatched bases: 3. This CDR3 is CASSWGLAGVYEQYF. The CDR3 coding sequence is TGCGCCAGCAGCTGGGGACTAGCGGGGGTTTACGAGCAGTACTTC.

This clonotype was recorded a few times. The chain joins TRBV5-1 to TRBJ2-7, with 9 nucleotides matching TRBD1. Germline CDR1 and CDR2: SGHRS and YFSETQ. Trimming removed 2 bases from V and 5 bases from J; junction bases left unmatched: 5. The CDR3 contains 14 residues. This chain's CDR3 is CASSFGTGYDEQYF. The CDR3 DNA sequence: TGCGCCAGCAGCTTCGGGACAGGGTACGACGAGCAGTACTTC.

The V gene is TRBV4-2, the J gene TRBJ1-5; 7 bases agree with TRBD1. There are 15 residues in the CDR3. The trim removed 1 base at V and 1 base at J, leaving 1 base unmatched. CDR1 is LGHNA and CDR2 is YNFKEQ in the germline V gene. In nucleotides, the CDR3 is TGTGCCAGCAGCCAAGCGACAGGGAGCAATCAGCCCCAGCATTTT. Translated: CASSQATGSNQPQHF.

V and J are TRBV20-1 and TRBJ1-1; the D gene is possibly TRBD1 (6 bases). The CDR3 length is 15 residues. CDR1 and CDR2 from the germline V gene are DFQATT and SNEGSKA (reference sequence). Trimming took 5 bases from V and 0 from J, leaving 16 bases between them. CDR3 sequence reads: CSALFLRGMNTEAFF. The CDR3 DNA reads TGCAGTGCTCTATTCCTCAGGGGTATGAACACTGAAGCTTTCTTT.